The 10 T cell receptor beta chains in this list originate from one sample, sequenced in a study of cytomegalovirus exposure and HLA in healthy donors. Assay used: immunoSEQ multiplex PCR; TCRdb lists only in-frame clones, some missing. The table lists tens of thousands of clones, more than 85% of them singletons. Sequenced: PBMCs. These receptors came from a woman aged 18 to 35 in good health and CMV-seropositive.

The CDR3 here is CASSFGGLLSGNTIYF. Written as DNA, the CDR3 is TGTGCCAGCAGTTTCGGGGGACTCCTCTCTGGAAACACCATATATTTT. This rearrangement joins TRBV28 to TRBJ1-3, with D possibly TRBD1 on 5 matching bases. Germline V gene data show CDR1 as MDHEN and CDR2 as SYDVKM. Trimming took 3 bases from V and 0 from J, leaving 12 bases between them. CDR3 length: 16 residues.

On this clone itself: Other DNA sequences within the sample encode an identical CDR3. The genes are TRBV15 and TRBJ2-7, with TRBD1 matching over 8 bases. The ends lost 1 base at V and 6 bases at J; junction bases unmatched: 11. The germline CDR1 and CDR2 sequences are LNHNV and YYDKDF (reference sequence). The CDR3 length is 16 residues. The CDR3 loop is CATSRAGQENAGEQYF. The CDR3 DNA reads TGTGCCACCAGCAGAGCGGGACAGGAGAATGCGGGCGAGCAGTACTTC.

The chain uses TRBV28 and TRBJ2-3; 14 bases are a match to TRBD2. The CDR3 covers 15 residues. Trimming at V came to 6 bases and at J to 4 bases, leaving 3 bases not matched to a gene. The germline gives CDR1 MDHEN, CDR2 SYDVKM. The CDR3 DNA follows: TGTGCCAGCAGGACTAGCGGGGGGGTAGCAGATACGCAGTATTTT. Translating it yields CASRTSGGVADTQYF.

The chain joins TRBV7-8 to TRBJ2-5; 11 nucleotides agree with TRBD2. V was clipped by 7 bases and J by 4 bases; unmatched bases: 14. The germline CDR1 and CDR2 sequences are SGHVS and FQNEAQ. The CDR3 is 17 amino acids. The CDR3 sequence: CASTVRRLAGGVETQYF. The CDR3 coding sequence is TGTGCCAGCACCGTAAGGCGGCTAGCGGGGGGCGTAGAGACCCAGTACTTC.

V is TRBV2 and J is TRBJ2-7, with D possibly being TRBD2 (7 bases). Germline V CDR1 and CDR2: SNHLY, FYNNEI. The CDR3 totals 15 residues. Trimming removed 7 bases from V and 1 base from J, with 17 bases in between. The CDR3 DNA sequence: TGTGCCAGCAAGGAGGGAAGGGGGGGGTCCTACGAGCAGTACTTC. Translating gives CASKEGRGGSYEQYF.

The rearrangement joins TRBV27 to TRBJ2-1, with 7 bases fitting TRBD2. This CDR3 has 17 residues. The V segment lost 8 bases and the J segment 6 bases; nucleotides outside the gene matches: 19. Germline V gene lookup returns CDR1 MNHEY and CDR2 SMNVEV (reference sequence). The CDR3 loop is CASYRLTPGSGGNEQFF. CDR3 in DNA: TGTGCCAGCTATCGCCTCACTCCGGGATCGGGGGGCAATGAGCAGTTCTTC.

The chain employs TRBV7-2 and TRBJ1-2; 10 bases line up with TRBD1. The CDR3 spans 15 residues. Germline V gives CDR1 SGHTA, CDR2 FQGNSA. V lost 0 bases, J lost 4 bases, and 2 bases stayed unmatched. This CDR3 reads CASSLAWTGGYGYTF. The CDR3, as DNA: TGTGCCAGCAGCTTAGCTTGGACAGGGGGCTATGGCTACACCTTC.

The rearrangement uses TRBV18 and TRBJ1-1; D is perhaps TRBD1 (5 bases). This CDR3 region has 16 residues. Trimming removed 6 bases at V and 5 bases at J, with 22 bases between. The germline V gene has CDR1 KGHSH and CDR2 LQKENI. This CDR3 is CASSTTAGHRGTEAFF. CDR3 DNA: TGTGCCAGCTCTACGACCGCGGGTCACCGGGGGACTGAAGCTTTCTTT.

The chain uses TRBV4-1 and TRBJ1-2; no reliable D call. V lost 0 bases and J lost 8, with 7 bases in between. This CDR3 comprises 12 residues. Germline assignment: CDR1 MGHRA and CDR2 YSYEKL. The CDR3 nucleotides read TGCGCCAGCAGCCAAGATGGGCACGGCTACACCTTC. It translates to CASSQDGHGYTF.

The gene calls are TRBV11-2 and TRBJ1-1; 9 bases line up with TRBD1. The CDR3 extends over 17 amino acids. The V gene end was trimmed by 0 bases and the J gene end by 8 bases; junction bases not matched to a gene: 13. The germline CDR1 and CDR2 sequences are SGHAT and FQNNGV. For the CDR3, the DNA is TGTGCCAGCAGCTTAGATTTTTCCCTCCGGGACAGGGAAGAAGCTTTCTTT. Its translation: CASSLDFSLRDREEAFF.